This T cell receptor (beta chain) is drawn from a study of shared clonotypes between healthy human individuals (dated by TCRdb to 2020 to 2021). A note on the overall study: The cohort comprised a couple of women and a few men aged 18 to 49 years. For each donor, CD4 naive and CD4 memory were each run on three plates, CD8 naive on two plates, and CD8 memory on one plate. Blood TCR repertoires of roughly 5 healthy adults were deeply sequenced to estimate repertoire size and the extent of clonotype sharing between individuals. To increase sequencing depth and limit assay-specific biases, different laboratories used diverse techniques to prepare libraries and sequence TCR repertoires. Per donor, leukapheresis produced somewhere between about 0.8 and 9 billion PBMCs. General conclusions and limits of the study: When several donors were compared, the shared fraction of clonotypes was about 5.2% for naive CD4, 3.5% to 4% for naive CD8, roughly 2.3% for memory CD4, and around 0.37% for memory CD8. Even with the large sequencing depth, rarefaction of the sorted-subset datasets indicated that sequencing was incomplete. Because the study included only a small number of donors, the genetic and exposure-history diversity represented was limited. Pairwise subsampling led to the expectation that sequencing depth would affect the degree of clonotype sharing among donors. Estimated clonotype richness was generally larger for naive than for memory subsets. Clonotypes shared by all four sorted-subset donors showed higher generation probabilities than non-shared clonotypes. Sampling was restricted to blood, and TCR repertoires in tissue are likely to differ from TCR repertoires in blood.

Using the deep immunoSEQ assay, TCR CDR3 regions were amplified from genomic DNA by multiplex PCR. Extracted genomic DNA from each cell subset was spread evenly across all wells of several immunoSEQ 96-well plates, with each plate serving as a replicate. Each replicate PCR for sorted subsets received around 200 ng genomic DNA, equal to about 30,000 T cell genomes. Purified libraries were quantified with a Qubit 3.0 fluorometer, sized on a Bioanalyzer 2100, and re-quantified with the KAPA Library Quantification kit. Every immunoSEQ 96-well plate was sequenced on a separate single-read 150-cycle Illumina NextSeq 550 flow cell. In the authors' own workflow: Because the immunoSEQ output held only junctional sequences and lacked quality scores, the filtering could not match the filtering applied to full-length reads. To assign V/J genes and CDR3, sequences were annotated using PyIR, a Python wrapper for IgBLAST v1.9, with IMGT germline references. Reads with weak V/J assignments (E-value above 1e-6), missing CDR3, stop codons, out-of-frame junctions, or ambiguous translated residues were removed. V3J clonotypes were defined as sequences sharing an identical inferred V gene, J gene, and CDR3 amino acid sequence. The percentage overlap between two repertoires was calculated by dividing the number of shared unique clonotypes by the size of the smaller repertoire. RTK rarefaction, the Chao1 estimator, and Recon v2.1 estimates of unobserved clonotypes were used to assess repertoire richness. Generation probabilities for all TCRbeta clonotypes obtained by the gDNA method from a few donors were computed using OLGA. In its TCRdb copy, this immuneACCESS table keeps in-frame sequences only and misses some clones. Where compared with another copy, unresolved V genes explain less than half of these, and the others have no known cause. The D gene and trimming were derived from the DNA, and the V and J assignments and clone size from that table. Here the sample has approximately 980,000 clones; about three quarters occur a single time. The top ten clones comprise roughly 1.5% of the sample.

In regard to this clone: What antigen it recognizes has not been identified. Base-call qualities are not available, and no considerably larger clone is one nucleotide away. This CDR3 is also generated by other DNA sequences in the sample.

Via the germline V gene (reference sequence), CDR1 is GTSNPN and CDR2 SVGIG. Counted from cysteine to phenylalanine, this CDR3 has 11 amino acids. Only CDR3 DNA is held: 33 bases, read in frame from base 1. V was cut back by 4 bases and J by 4 bases, leaving a gap of 8 bases between them. Healthy HIV-negative adults with no recently reported acute infections or vaccinations were included as donors. Every donor was a Caucasian adult residing in Nashville, Tennessee, USA. CD4+ T cells were enriched by magnetic negative selection; naive cells were then positively selected on CD45RA, and the negative fraction formed the memory subset. After blood collection by leukapheresis, PBMCs were isolated using Ficoll-Histopaque density gradient centrifugation and then cryopreserved in the vapor phase of liquid nitrogen. Analytical flow cytometry was used to check the purity and quantity of each magnetically sorted T cell population. From each sorted fraction, genomic DNA was isolated and quantified by UV absorbance on a Nanodrop 2000c.

The clonotype comes from a man younger than 35 in good health. Specimen: memory CD4+ T cells sorted from blood. In the paper's terms, the cell subset or site label means: CD45RA-negative fraction. Here the chain combines TRBV30 and TRBJ2-7, with the D gene not clear enough to name. The CDR3 reads CAWTGQYEQYF. The DNA reads as follows: TGTGCCTGGACAGGCCAGTACGAGCAGTACTTC.